This T cell receptor beta chain was sequenced for a study of blood T cell repertoires in COVID-19. Germline CDR1 reads SQVTM; CDR2 reads ANQGSEA. The CDR3 has 15 residues. Trimming left V 6 bases short and J 7 bases short, with 25 bases between. Profiling relied on immunoSEQ multiplex PCR, and the TCRdb table lists in-frame clones only, not all of them. Among roughly 140,000 clones listed, about nine tenths were seen once. This clone showed up just a few times. The chain recombines TRBV29-1 with TRBJ2-7, with D possibly TRBD1 on 6 matching bases. Sequencing was performed on peripheral blood. The receptor was derived from a woman aged 55-69 years with active or convalescent COVID-19. The CDR3 region has the DNA TGCAGCGTCCTCCTGCAGGGGAAGGGAGAGGGGGAGCAGTACTTC. It is translated as CSVLLQGKGEGEQYF.